Given below is one T cell receptor (beta chain) in context. The antigen remains unidentified. The CDR3 sequence is 16 residues long. The germline gives CDR1 LNHDA, CDR2 SQIVND (reference sequence). With 1 base removed from V and 0 bases from J, the gap between germline ends came to 13 bases. The source of the sample is a study of shared clonotypes between healthy human individuals. The overall study: The donor group consisted of a couple of women and a few men, aged 18 to 49. General observations from the study: An effect of sequencing depth on clonotype sharing among donors was expected. Memory subsets generally showed lower estimated richness than naive subsets.

TCRdb's copy holds only in-frame clones and misses some; the assay was immunoSEQ multiplex PCR. Of about 1.5 million clones in the sample, roughly 98% were seen once. The clonotype comes from a man aged 25-40 years in good health. The genes are TRBV19 and TRBJ2-7, with TRBD1 as a possible D gene (5 bases). Sequenced: naive CD4+ T cells sorted from blood. Subset given: CD45RA+ positively selected. The CDR3 protein is CASSIAARQFSYEQYF. CDR3 DNA: TGTGCCAGTAGTATAGCCGCTCGACAGTTCTCCTACGAGCAGTACTTC.